This paragraph covers one TCR beta chain sequence. Trimming took 0 bases from V and 2 from J; bases not matched to a gene: 10. This CDR3 contains 17 residues. The V gene's germline CDR1 is LGHNA and CDR2 YSLEER. The data originate from a study of blood T cell repertoires in COVID-19. Study-wide background: Sites in the United States, Italy and Spain provided acute and convalescent COVID-19 samples. Nucleic acid was either cDNA or gDNA, and it came from T cells, B-cell-depleted T cells, or PBMCs.

TCRdb's table, derived via immunoSEQ multiplex PCR, lists solely in-frame clones and lacks some. Of over 200,000 clones in the sample, around 83% were seen once. The chain links TRBV4-3 to TRBJ2-7; 7 nucleotides match TRBD1. Material for sequencing was peripheral blood. The clonotype was recovered from a man aged 40-49 years who had recovered from COVID-19. The CDR3: CASSQDFSTGWTYEQYF. As DNA, the CDR3 is TGCGCCAGCAGCCAAGATTTTTCGACAGGGTGGACCTACGAGCAGTACTTC.